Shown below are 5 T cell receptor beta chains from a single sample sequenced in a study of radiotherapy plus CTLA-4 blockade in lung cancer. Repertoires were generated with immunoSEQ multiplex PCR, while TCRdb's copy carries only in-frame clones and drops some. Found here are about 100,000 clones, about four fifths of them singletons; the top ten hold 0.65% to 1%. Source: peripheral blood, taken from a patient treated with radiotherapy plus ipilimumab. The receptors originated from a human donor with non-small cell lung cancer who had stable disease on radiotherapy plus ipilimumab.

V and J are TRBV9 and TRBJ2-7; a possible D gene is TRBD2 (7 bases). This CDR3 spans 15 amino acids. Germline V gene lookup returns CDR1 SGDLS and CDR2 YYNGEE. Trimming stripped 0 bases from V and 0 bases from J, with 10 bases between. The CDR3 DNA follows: TGTGCCAGCAGCGTAGGAGGGGGGGACTCCTACGAGCAGTACTTC. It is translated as CASSVGGGDSYEQYF. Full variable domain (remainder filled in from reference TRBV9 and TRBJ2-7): DSGVTQTPKHLITATGQRVTLRCSPRSGDLSVYWYQQSLDQGLQFLIQYYNGEERAKGNILERFSAQQFPDLHSELNLSSLELGDSALYFCASSVGGGDSYEQYFGPGTRLTVT.

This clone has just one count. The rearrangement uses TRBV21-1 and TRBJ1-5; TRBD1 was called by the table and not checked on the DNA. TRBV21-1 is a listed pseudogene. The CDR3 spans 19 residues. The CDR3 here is CASSKGDRGIFCGNQPQHF. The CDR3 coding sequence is TGTGCCAGCAGCAAAGGGGACAGGGGGATTTTTTGTGGCAATCAGCCCCAGCATTTT.

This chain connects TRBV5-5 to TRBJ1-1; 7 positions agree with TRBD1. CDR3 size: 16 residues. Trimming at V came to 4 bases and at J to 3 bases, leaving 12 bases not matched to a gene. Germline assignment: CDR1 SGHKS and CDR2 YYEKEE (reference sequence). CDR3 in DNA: TGTGCCAGCAGCCATGAGACAGGGACGACGTACACTGAAGCTTTCTTT. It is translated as CASSHETGTTYTEAFF.

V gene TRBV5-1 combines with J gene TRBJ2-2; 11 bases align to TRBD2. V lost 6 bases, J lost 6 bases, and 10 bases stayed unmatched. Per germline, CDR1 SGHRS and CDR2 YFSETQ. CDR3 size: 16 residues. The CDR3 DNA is TGCGCCAGCACCCCCAGGGCTAGCGGGAGGTCCGGGGAGCTGTTTTTT. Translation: CASTPRASGRSGELFF.

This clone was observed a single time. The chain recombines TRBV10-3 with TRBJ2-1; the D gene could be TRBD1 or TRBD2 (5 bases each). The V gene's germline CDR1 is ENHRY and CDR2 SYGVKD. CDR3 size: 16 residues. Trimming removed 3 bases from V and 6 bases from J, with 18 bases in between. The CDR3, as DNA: TGTGCCATCAGTGATTCGTTCTGGGGGTACGGCAATGAGCAGTTCTTC. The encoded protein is CAISDSFWGYGNEQFF.